The entry below describes one T cell receptor beta chain. The data were taken from a study of T cell changes during pregnancy in multiple sclerosis. In germline, CDR1 is SEHNR, CDR2 FQNEAQ (reference sequence). This CDR3 comprises 16 residues. Trimming removed 4 bases from V and 0 bases from J; junction bases left unmatched: 6. Profiling relied on immunoSEQ multiplex PCR, and the TCRdb table lists in-frame clones only, not all of them. Here the sample spans approximately 50,000 clones, approximately 94% being singletons. The sequence was obtained from a female donor with multiple sclerosis, enrolled in a pregnancy study. Sequencing was performed on CD4+ T cells from peripheral blood mononuclear cells, taken in the third trimester of pregnancy. J is TRBJ1-1 and V is TRBV7-9; 9 nucleotides align to TRBD1. CDR3 protein: CASSSRQGVMNTEAFF. For the CDR3, the DNA is TGTGCCAGCAGCTCTCGACAGGGGGTGATGAACACTGAAGCTTTCTTT.